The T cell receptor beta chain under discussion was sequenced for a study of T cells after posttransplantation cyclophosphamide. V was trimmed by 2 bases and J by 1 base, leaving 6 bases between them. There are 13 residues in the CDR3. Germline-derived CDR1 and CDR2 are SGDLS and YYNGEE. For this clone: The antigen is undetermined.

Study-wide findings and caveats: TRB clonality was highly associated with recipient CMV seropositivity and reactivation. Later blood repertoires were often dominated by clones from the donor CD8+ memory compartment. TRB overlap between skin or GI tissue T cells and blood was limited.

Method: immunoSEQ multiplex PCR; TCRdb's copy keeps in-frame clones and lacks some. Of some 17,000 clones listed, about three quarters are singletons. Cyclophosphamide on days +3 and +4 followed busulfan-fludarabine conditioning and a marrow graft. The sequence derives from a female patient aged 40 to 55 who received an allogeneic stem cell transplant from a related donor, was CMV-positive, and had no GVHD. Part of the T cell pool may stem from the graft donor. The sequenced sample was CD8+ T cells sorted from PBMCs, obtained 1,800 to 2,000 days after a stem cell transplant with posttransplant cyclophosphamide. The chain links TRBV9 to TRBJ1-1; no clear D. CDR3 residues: CASSVYRNTEAFF. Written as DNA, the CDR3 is TGTGCCAGCAGCGTGTACAGGAACACTGAAGCTTTCTTT.